The clone carrying this T cell receptor (beta chain) is termed medium-sized (0.01 to 0.1%). Antigen: not known. The ends lost 4 bases at V and 5 bases at J; junction bases unmatched: 4. Germline V lookup: CDR1 MRHNA, CDR2 SNTAGT. The CDR3 is 14 amino acids. Indicated treatment: some 19 received Ad26.COV2.S at low or high dose, single or two shots; about five received placebo; per-sample allocation not given. On day 63 after the first injection, vaccine and placebo recipients gave samples. This sample was taken from a study of Ad26.COV2.S vaccination and SARS-CoV-2 variants. Broader study findings: Following vaccination, spike-specific CD8+ and CD4+ T cell responses reportedly exhibited substantial breadth.

The method was immunoSEQ multiplex PCR; TCRdb's version includes in-frame clones alone and lacks a portion of them. The data hold some 370,000 clones, with about 83% observed a single time. The chain links TRBV6-4 to TRBJ2-1; 8 bases match TRBD2. The source is a person between 18 and 59 years old who received the Ad26.COV2.S COVID-19 vaccine or a placebo. The source material was peripheral blood, sampled in a trial of Ad26.COV2.S vaccine versus placebo. The chain's CDR3 is CASSVSGDNNEQFF. The DNA for the CDR3 is TGTGCCAGCAGTGTTAGCGGGGATAACAATGAGCAGTTCTTC.